The sequence of this T cell receptor beta chain was determined in a study of cytomegalovirus exposure and HLA in healthy donors (dated by TCRdb to the late 2010s). Regarding the complete study: An earlier analysis of some 620 of the donors reported 250 to 350 Gb of sequence data and about 120 million unique TCR beta sequences obtained from about 179 million T cells. An early release that covered roughly 600 HLA-typed donors contained approximately 300 gigabases of sequencing data and tens of millions of unique TCR sequences. The genetic ancestry cluster associated with self-reported Caucasian donors included around 76% of the 300 to 400 genotyped donors. The aim of the study was to test whether cataloging public T cell receptors could identify signatures of past pathogen exposure. Using immunosequencing, the study profiled T cell repertoires from around 670 subjects and related those repertoires to cytomegalovirus serostatus. Along with the roughly 700-subject first cohort, a separate validation cohort of over 90 different subjects was used. The study combined high-throughput TCR immunosequencing, statistical association of individual TCRs with disease status, and machine learning to predict cytomegalovirus infection status. To study patterns of TCR occurrence, a later analysis re-analyzed previously published TCR beta repertoires from several hundred donors and added high-resolution HLA genotyping. Rather than drawing on any new phenotypic data, the later analysis identified candidate immune exposures from TCR beta sequences and the way those sequences occurred across donors. An earlier analysis of more than 450 of the donors used high-throughput TCR beta sequencing to judge whether each TCR beta V gene segment behaved as functional or pseudogenic. Alongside the repertoire data, information on donor age, sex, ethnicity and CMV serostatus was compiled. A later genetic analysis took genome-wide SNP genotypes for about three fifths of the 666 donors and used that subset as a discovery cohort. Every discovery cohort repertoire had been produced on one sequencing platform. HLA typing covered class I and class II loci at four-digit resolution. The number of typed donors differed by locus: roughly 620-640 for A, B, C, DRB1 and DQB1; roughly 510 for DQA1; 606 for DPA1; and approximately 450 for DPB1. Four to six DR-DQ haplotypes were handled as single units for association and clustering, since linkage in the cohort was strong. On average, 235,054 unique TCR beta nucleotide sequences were sequenced per donor among roughly 430 genotyped donors of the cohort, with roughly 18% of those sequences being non-productive. The full study reports these points: Because the 87-base-pair reads could not distinguish some IMGT-functional V segments, including TRBV6-2 and TRBV6-3, those segments were excluded. V-gene and J-gene trimming of TCR beta chains was associated with a missense DCLRE1C variant in a later genetic analysis, and the association was replicated in an independent cohort. Most TCR sequences were seen in very few donors, while some public TCRs were found in many individuals. In a later analysis, 16,951 TCR beta sequences were associated with specific HLA alleles at a false discovery rate of 0.05. For the cohort, immune exposure information was limited to CMV serostatus. Only TCR beta chains were sequenced in this cohort, and the absence of alpha or paired-chain data limited detectable features. In a later analysis, HLA-associated TCR beta chains were found to be more clonally expanded and to have lower generation probabilities than equally common non-associated chains. A later analysis found that most CMV-associated TCR beta chains appeared HLA-restricted, with HLA associations seemingly driven largely by CMV exposure. When HLA alleles, especially DR and DQ, strongly co-occurred, TCR associations were difficult to assign to individual alleles. Sequencing depth was assumed to be roughly uniform across donors in the presence/absence analyses, though that assumption may not hold. In a later analysis, TCR association rates were found to vary across HLA loci, with the most associated TCRs seen for DRB1 alleles and the fewest for HLA-C alleles. Correlated functional status among segregating V segments might reflect linkage disequilibrium, but an unknown experimental factor could not be ruled out. A few of the identified cytomegalovirus-associated TCR beta chains were confirmed in vitro to be specific for cytomegalovirus antigens. Broadly in line with IMGT annotations, most TCR beta V segments showed up in productive rearrangements about 90% or about 30% of the time in an earlier analysis of about 500 of the donors. Because HLA typing was unavailable for some donors at each locus, only the typed subset was used in association tests. A further reported finding was that TCR beta sequences accurately predicted the HLA-A and HLA-B alleles for most subjects in the first cohort. The authors suggested that the approach could potentially be generalized to other disease states and immunological phenotypes. The classifier was reported to diagnose cytomegalovirus status with high specificity and sensitivity in both the original cohort and the validation cohort. In a later analysis, several top co-occurrence clusters were reported to appear linked to parvovirus B19, influenza, CMV and Epstein-Barr virus. A group of highly shared sequence variants was considered likely to be a technical artifact of the sequencing pipeline. Some 16 rarely observed V segments, including chromosome 9 orphons, were excluded from the earlier analysis of some 590 of the donors because counts were too low. A total of 150 or so TCR beta chains were listed by the study as associated with cytomegalovirus. In a later genetic analysis, fewer N-insertions in productive TCRs were reported among donors in an Asian-associated ancestry cluster than the roughly 710-donor mean.

Details on this clone: Its binding antigen is unknown. Per-base qualities were not stored, and no clone one base away is much larger.

The CDR3 holds 14 amino acids from the cysteine to the phenylalanine. Just CDR3 DNA is preserved here, 42 bases in frame from base 1. Looking up the germline V gene yields CDR1 MGHRA and CDR2 YSYEKL. V is reduced by 4 bases and J by 4 bases, leaving a spacing of 13 bases between them. The cohort consisted of 650 to 700 healthy bone marrow donors. At the time of sampling, all cohort members were nominally healthy, though unrecorded immune exposures were likely present. The donor tested CMV seropositive and was one of the 289 seropositive cohort members. Every donor gave a peripheral blood sample, and the peripheral blood mononuclear cells from that sample were used for TCR beta sequencing. Genomic DNA was extracted from the blood cell samples with the Qiagen DNeasy Blood Extraction Kit. Library preparation was by the immunoSEQ multiplex PCR assay. A mixture of 60 forward primers for TCR Vbeta segments and 13 reverse primers for TCR Jbeta segments was used in the multiplex PCR. A multiplex PCR assay on genomic DNA amplified the CDR3 region of rearranged TCR beta genes. The amplified TCR beta libraries were sequenced on the Illumina HiSeq System as 87-base-pair reads. Under the source paper's analysis protocol: A later analysis tallied 80 million to 95 million unique TCR beta chains across the 700 or so repertoires, and about 12 million of those chains were shared by two or more donors. To remove PCR and sequencing errors, raw reads were error-corrected and collapsed into unique sequences using a nearest-neighbor algorithm that merged closely related sequences. Alignment of CDR3 sequences to IMGT reference sequences was used to assign V, D and J gene segments. For a sequence to be retained, at least a six-nucleotide match to both a V gene segment and a J gene segment was required. A rearrangement was called productive if the CDR3 had no stop codons and remained in frame with V and J, and every other rearrangement was called non-productive. CDR3 was defined by IMGT convention, running from the second conserved V-encoded cysteine to the conserved J-encoded phenylalanine. The earlier analysis of around 640 of the donors excluded sequences that lacked an unambiguous match to a single V gene segment. An earlier analysis of fewer than 650 of the donors classified V segments as functional when productive rearrangements were above 56.7% and as segregating when the standard deviation between donors was above 5%. A statistical classification framework was built to diagnose cytomegalovirus status from the catalog of TCR beta chain sequences. V and J gene assignment, in a later analysis, came from comparing TCR nucleotide sequences with IMGT/GENE-DB human TR gene sequences. The TCRdist pipeline was used in a later analysis to assign CDR3 sequences and most-parsimonious VDJ recombination scenarios. A later analysis defined each TCR beta chain by its CDR3 amino acid sequence plus V-gene family, and excluded reads lacking a unique V-gene family. To address suspected cross-contamination and a sequencing artifact, a later analysis removed 550 to 750 highly shared, low-generation-probability nucleotide sequences. For each public chain, a later analysis derived a clonal expansion index from normalized ranks of inferred template counts within each repertoire. In a later analysis, generation probabilities were computed using a VDJ recombination model fitted to out-of-frame rearrangements, and the results were checked against IGoR. A later analysis scored TCR-TCR, TCR-HLA and TCR-CMV co-occurrence with hypergeometric tests, applying a repertoire-size bias correction to TCR pairs. A later analysis estimated false discovery rates by permuting HLA or CMV assignments 20 times. In a later analysis, co-occurring TCRs were grouped using DBSCAN, with TCRdist sequence similarity added in when clustering inside HLA-allele-positive subsets. Co-occurrence clustering excluded repertoires with fewer than 30,000 or more than 120,000 public chains, plus five with anomalous nucleotide sharing. Imported from immuneACCESS, the table was reduced by TCRdb to in-frame sequences with V and J called. These copies leave out some clones; in studies compared against another copy, an unresolved V gene accounts for under half, and the cause of the remainder is not known. V, J and clone size reflect that table, while D and trimming were determined from the DNA. Counted in this sample were some 150,000 clones; about 72% of them appeared once. The ten largest clones represent about 3.8% of the sample.

The sequence was obtained from a man aged 25-45 years in good health and CMV-seropositive. Sequencing input: PBMCs. Recombination joined TRBV4-1 with TRBJ1-1; the best D guess is TRBD1, with 6 bases matching. The bases are TGCGCCAGCAGCCTGACAGGTCTTGGCACTGAAGCTTTCTTT. This sequence encodes CASSLTGLGTEAFF.